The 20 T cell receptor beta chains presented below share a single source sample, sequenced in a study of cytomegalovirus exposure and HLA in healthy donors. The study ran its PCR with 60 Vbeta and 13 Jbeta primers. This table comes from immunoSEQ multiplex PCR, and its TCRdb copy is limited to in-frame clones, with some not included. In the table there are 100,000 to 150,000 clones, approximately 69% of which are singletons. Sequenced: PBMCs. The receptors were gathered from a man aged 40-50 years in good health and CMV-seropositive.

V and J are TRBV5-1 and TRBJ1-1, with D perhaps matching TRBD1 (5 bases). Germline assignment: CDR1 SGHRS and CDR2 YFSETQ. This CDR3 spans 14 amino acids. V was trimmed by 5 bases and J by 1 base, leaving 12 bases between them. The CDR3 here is CASSFKGQNTEAFF. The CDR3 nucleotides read TGCGCCAGCAGTTTCAAAGGACAGAACACTGAAGCTTTCTTT.

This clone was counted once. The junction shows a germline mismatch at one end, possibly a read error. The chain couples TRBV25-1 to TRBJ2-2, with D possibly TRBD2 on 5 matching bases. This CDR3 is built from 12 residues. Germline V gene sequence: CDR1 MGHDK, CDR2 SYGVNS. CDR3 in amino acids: CASSRNTGELLF. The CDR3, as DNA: TGTGCCAGCAGTCGCAACACCGGGGAGCTGCTTTTT.

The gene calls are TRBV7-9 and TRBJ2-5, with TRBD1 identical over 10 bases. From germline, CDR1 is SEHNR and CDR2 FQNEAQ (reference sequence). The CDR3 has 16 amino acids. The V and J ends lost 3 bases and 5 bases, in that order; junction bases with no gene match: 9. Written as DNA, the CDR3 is TGTGCCAGCAGCTTTGGGGACAGGGGAGAAGGTGAGACCCAGTACTTC. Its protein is CASSFGDRGEGETQYF.

The CDR3 protein is CASNGGWGAGRLEIARTEAFF. The CDR3, as DNA: TGTGCCAGTAACGGTGGGTGGGGGGCCGGGAGGTTAGAGATAGCTAGGACTGAAGCTTTCTTT. V usage is TRBV28 and J usage is TRBJ1-1, with D possibly matching TRBD1 (6 bases). Germline lookup yields CDR1 MDHEN and CDR2 SYDVKM. Trimming stripped 9 bases from V and 5 bases from J, with 40 bases between. The CDR3 length is 21 residues.

CDR3 nucleotide sequence: TGTGCCAGCAGTCTTACGATTCCTAGCGGGGGGAGTAATGAGCAGTTCTTC. This codes for CASSLTIPSGGSNEQFF. The J gene is TRBJ2-1, the V gene TRBV27, with 11 bases that match TRBD2. CDR3 length: 17 residues. The trim removed 5 bases at V and 7 bases at J, leaving 13 bases unmatched. The germline V gene encodes CDR1 MNHEY and CDR2 SMNVEV (reference sequence).

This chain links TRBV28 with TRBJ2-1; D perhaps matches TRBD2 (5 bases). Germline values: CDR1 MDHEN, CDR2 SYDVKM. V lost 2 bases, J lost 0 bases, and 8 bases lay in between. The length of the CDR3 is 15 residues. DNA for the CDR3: TGTGCCAGCAGTTTAATAGCGACCTCCTACAATGAGCAGTTCTTC. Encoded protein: CASSLIATSYNEQFF.

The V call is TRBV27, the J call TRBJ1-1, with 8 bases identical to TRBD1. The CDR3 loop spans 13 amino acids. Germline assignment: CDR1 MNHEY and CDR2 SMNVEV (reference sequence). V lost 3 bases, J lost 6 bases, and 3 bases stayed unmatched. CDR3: CASSFRGLAEAFF. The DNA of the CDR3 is TGTGCCAGCAGTTTCAGGGGGCTGGCTGAAGCTTTCTTT.

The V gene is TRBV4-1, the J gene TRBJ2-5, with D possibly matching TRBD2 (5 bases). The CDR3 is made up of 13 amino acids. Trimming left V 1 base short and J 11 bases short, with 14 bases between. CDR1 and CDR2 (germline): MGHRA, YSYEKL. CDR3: CASSQGESTQQYF. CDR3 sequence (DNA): TGCGCCAGCAGCCAAGGGGAGAGTACGCAGCAGTACTTC.

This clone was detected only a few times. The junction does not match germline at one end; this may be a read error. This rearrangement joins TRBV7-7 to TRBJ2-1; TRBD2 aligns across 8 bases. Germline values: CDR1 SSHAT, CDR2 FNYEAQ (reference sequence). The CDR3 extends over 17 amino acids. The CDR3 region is CASSLGRGRRAGNEQFF. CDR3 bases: TGTGCTAGCAGCTTAGGGCGCGGGAGGCGCGCTGGGAATGAGCAGTTCTTC.

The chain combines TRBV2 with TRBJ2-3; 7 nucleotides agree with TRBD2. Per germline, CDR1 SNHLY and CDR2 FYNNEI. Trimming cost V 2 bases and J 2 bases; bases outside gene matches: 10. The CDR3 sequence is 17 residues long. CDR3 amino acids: CASSENRPSGVTDTQYF. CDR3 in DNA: TGTGCCAGCAGTGAAAACCGTCCCAGCGGGGTCACAGATACGCAGTATTTT.

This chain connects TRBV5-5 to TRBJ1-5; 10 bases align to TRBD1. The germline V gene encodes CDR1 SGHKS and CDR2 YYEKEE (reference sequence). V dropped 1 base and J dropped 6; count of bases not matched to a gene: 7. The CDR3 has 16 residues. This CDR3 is CASSLFGTGVIQPQHF. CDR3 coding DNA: TGTGCCAGCAGCTTGTTCGGGACAGGGGTTATTCAGCCCCAGCATTTT.

Written as DNA, the CDR3 is TGTGCCAGCAGTTTAAAAGGGGGCGCGAACTATGGCTACACCTTC. Protein: CASSLKGGANYGYTF. The rearrangement links TRBV27 to TRBJ1-2; 7 bases line up with TRBD1. Germline trimming cut 2 bases from V and 2 bases from J; bases unmatched to any gene: 5. The CDR3 spans 15 residues. Germline CDR1 and CDR2: MNHEY and SMNVEV (reference sequence).

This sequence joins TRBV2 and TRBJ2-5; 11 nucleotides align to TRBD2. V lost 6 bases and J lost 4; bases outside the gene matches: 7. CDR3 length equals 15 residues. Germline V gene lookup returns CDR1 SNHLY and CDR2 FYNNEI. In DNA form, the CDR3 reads TGTGCCAGCAGATTAGCGGGGGGGCCGGGAGAGACCCAGTACTTC. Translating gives CASRLAGGPGETQYF.

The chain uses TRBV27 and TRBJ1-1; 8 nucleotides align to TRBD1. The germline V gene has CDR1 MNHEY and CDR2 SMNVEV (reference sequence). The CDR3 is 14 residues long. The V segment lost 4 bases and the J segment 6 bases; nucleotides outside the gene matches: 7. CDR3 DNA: TGTGCCAGCAGTTGGAACAGGGGGGATCCTGAAGCTTTCTTT. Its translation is CASSWNRGDPEAFF.

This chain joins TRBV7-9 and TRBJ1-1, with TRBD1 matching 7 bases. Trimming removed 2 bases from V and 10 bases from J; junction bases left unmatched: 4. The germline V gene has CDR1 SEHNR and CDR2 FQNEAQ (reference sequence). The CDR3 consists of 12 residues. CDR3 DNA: TGTGCCAGCAGCTTATTTGCAGGGGGAGCTTTCTTT. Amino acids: CASSLFAGGAFF.

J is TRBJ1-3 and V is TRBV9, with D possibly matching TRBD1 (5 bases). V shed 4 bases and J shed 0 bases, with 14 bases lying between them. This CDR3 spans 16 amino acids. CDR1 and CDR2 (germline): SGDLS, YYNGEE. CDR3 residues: CASSPPGLNSGNTIYF. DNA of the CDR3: TGTGCCAGCAGCCCACCGGGACTGAACTCTGGAAACACCATATATTTT.

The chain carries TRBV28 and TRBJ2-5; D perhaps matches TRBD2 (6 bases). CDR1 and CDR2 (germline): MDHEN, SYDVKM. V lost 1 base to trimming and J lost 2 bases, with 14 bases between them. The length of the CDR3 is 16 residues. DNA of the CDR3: TGTGCCAGCAGTTTATTAGGAGCGGGTCCTCAAGAGACCCAGTACTTC. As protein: CASSLLGAGPQETQYF. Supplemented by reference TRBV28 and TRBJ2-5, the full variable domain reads DVKVTQSSRYLVKRTGEKVFLECVQDMDHENMFWYRQDPGLGLRLIYFSYDVKMKEKGDIPEGYSVSREKKERFSLILESASTNQTSMYLCASSLLGAGPQETQYFGPGTRLLVL.

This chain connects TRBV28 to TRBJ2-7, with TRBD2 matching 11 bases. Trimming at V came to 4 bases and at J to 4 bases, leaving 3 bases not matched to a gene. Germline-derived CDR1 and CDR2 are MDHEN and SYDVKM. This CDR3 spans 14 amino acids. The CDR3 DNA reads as TGTGCCAGCAGTTATAGCGGGAGGGGATACGAGCAGTACTTC. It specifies CASSYSGRGYEQYF. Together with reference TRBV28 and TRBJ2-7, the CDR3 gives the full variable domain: DVKVTQSSRYLVKRTGEKVFLECVQDMDHENMFWYRQDPGLGLRLIYFSYDVKMKEKGDIPEGYSVSREKKERFSLILESASTNQTSMYLCASSYSGRGYEQYFGPGTRLTVT.

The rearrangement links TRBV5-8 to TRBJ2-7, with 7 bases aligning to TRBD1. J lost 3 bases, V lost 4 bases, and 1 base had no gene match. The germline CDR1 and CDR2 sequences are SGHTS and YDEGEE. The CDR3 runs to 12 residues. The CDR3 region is CASSRDSYEQYF. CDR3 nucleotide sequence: TGTGCCAGCAGCAGGGACAGCTACGAGCAGTACTTC.

The CDR3 sequence: CASSLIQGARGTEAFF. CDR3 bases: TGTGCCAGCAGCTTAATACAGGGGGCAAGGGGCACTGAAGCTTTCTTT. The V and J genes are TRBV5-6 and TRBJ1-1, with TRBD1 matching over 9 bases. The CDR3 has 16 amino acids. Germline V gives CDR1 SGHDT, CDR2 YYEEEE. The V and J ends lost 2 bases and 4 bases, in that order; junction bases with no gene match: 9.